Listed below are T cell receptor beta chains from one sample, sequenced in a study of CD8+ T cells in alopecia areata. Assay used: immunoSEQ multiplex PCR; TCRdb lists only in-frame clones, some missing. Among fewer than 200,000 clones, roughly 53% were seen once, and the ten largest hold over 9.5%. The input for sequencing was CD8+ T cells sorted from blood, taken at week 24, from a patient treated with tofacitinib. Source of these receptors: a human donor with alopecia areata. Both conserved end residues are part of each CDR3. The order of the fields is clone size, D gene, J gene, V gene, CDR3 protein. D genes are given only for firm matches. Clone size is shown for a subset of rows, as once, few, many or a class of expanded clone.

size: -; D: -; J: TRBJ2-7; V: TRBV7-2; CDR3: CASSRLGLAYEQYF
size: -; D: TRBD2; J: TRBJ2-3; V: TRBV27; CDR3: CASSLTWSASGDTDTQYF
size: -; D: TRBD2; J: TRBJ2-3; V: TRBV6-1; CDR3: CASSAGLAASTDTQYF
size: few; D: -; J: TRBJ2-4; V: TRBV2; CDR3: CASKGSIQYF
size: -; D: TRBD1; J: TRBJ1-1; V: TRBV4-2; CDR3: CASSQDQGAGTEAFF
size: -; D: -; J: TRBJ2-7; V: TRBV27; CDR3: CASSLSSGEQYF
size: -; D: TRBD1; J: TRBJ1-6; V: TRBV6-1; CDR3: CASSEATGQFNSPLHF
size: -; D: TRBD1; J: TRBJ1-2; V: TRBV5-6; CDR3: CASSLAGTERHGYTF
size: -; D: -; J: TRBJ1-1; V: TRBV5-1; CDR3: CASSPTYGQFGSLRAFF
size: -; D: TRBD1; J: TRBJ1-2; V: TRBV13; CDR3: CASSQGRTGGYTF
size: few; D: TRBD1; J: TRBJ1-1; V: TRBV30; CDR3: CAWRDRENTEAFF
size: -; D: TRBD2; J: TRBJ2-3; V: TRBV7-2; CDR3: CASSSPPTSGGTDTQYF
size: few; D: -; J: TRBJ1-2; V: TRBV7-9; CDR3: CASGETFNYGYTF
size: -; D: TRBD1; J: TRBJ2-7; V: TRBV29-1; CDR3: CSVGTGRAYEQYF
size: -; D: TRBD2; J: TRBJ2-7; V: TRBV10-1; CDR3: CARVPGLAVDYEQYF
size: -; D: -; J: TRBJ1-2; V: TRBV29-1; CDR3: CSVPNGDYGYTF
size: -; D: -; J: TRBJ1-1; V: TRBV27; CDR3: CASSLSNTGFNTEAFF
size: -; D: TRBD1; J: TRBJ1-1; V: TRBV5-6; CDR3: CASSLGQGALREAFF
size: few; D: -; J: TRBJ1-2; V: TRBV29-1; CDR3: CSVVVRDYGYTF
size: -; D: -; J: TRBJ2-7; V: TRBV11-2; CDR3: CASSLSGSLYEQYF
size: -; D: TRBD1; J: TRBJ1-2; V: TRBV2; CDR3: CASLTTGQGIGYTF
size: few; D: TRBD1; J: TRBJ2-7; V: TRBV27; CDR3: CASRGQGTGEQYF
size: -; D: -; J: TRBJ2-1; V: TRBV7-9; CDR3: CASSLEGNEQFF
size: few; D: TRBD2; J: TRBJ2-1; V: TRBV2; CDR3: CASRETSIHNEQFF
size: -; D: TRBD1; J: TRBJ1-1; V: TRBV19; CDR3: CASSQTGFDTEAFF
size: -; D: -; J: TRBJ2-7; V: TRBV10-2; CDR3: CASSFGREYEQYF
size: -; D: -; J: TRBJ2-2; V: TRBV5-6; CDR3: CASSHRAWAGELFF
size: -; D: -; J: TRBJ1-5; V: TRBV27; CDR3: CASSTGYQPQHF
size: once; D: -; J: TRBJ2-4; V: TRBV30; CDR3: CAWSVTLGVTKNIQYF
size: few; D: -; J: TRBJ2-5; V: TRBV7-8; CDR3: CASSLPASSFGDQETQYF
size: once; D: -; J: TRBJ1-4; V: TRBV25-1; CDR3: CASSDRGMGEKLFF
size: -; D: TRBD1; J: TRBJ2-2; V: TRBV5-1; CDR3: CASSPGTGPRELFF
size: -; D: TRBD2; J: TRBJ2-6; V: TRBV6-6; CDR3: CASSYGRGSGANVLTF
size: -; D: -; J: TRBJ2-5; V: TRBV30; CDR3: CAWSVIGETQYF
size: -; D: -; J: TRBJ1-2; V: TRBV6-6; CDR3: CASSDWVAHGYTF
size: -; D: -; J: TRBJ2-3; V: TRBV10-1; CDR3: CASSGISGDSSTDTQYF
size: -; D: -; J: TRBJ2-7; V: TRBV7-7; CDR3: CARGGGTLYEQYF
size: -; D: -; J: TRBJ2-7; V: TRBV7-9; CDR3: CASSHRGPEQYF
size: -; D: -; J: TRBJ1-3; V: TRBV29-1; CDR3: CSGFSGNTIYF
size: once; D: TRBD2; J: TRBJ2-1; V: TRBV27; CDR3: CASNPDPILAGGYNEQFF
size: few; D: -; J: TRBJ2-3; V: TRBV5-6; CDR3: CASSWGSKDTQYF
size: -; D: TRBD2; J: TRBJ2-7; V: TRBV5-1; CDR3: CASSSGLAYEQYF
size: -; D: -; J: TRBJ2-5; V: TRBV27; CDR3: CASSLSGGSLETQYF
size: -; D: -; J: TRBJ2-1; V: TRBV10-3; CDR3: CAISEARTRTYEQFF
size: -; D: -; J: TRBJ1-2; V: TRBV7-9; CDR3: CASSPGQYGYTF